The T cell receptor (beta chain) described here comes from a study of cytomegalovirus exposure and HLA in healthy donors. Looking at the study overall: In a later analysis, the approximately 110 validation repertoires were reported to have used the same platform as the 600 to 700 first-cohort repertoires.

Assay used: immunoSEQ multiplex PCR; TCRdb lists only in-frame clones, some missing. The table includes tens of thousands of clones, around 94% detected once. The CDR3 loop spans 12 amino acids. V gave up 1 base and J gave up 12 bases, with 7 bases separating them. Germline V gene sequence: CDR1 SGHDN, CDR2 FVKESK. The donors were in the approximately 120-subject validation cohort, distinct from the approximately 670-subject first cohort. The sequenced material came from PBMCs. The sequence came from a woman between 18 and 30 years old in good health and CMV-seropositive. This sequence joins TRBV14 and TRBJ1-6; a weak D match, TRBD1 (5 bases). CDR3 sequence: CASSQGGGPLHF. As DNA, the CDR3 is TGTGCCAGCAGCCAAGGGGGGGGACCCCTCCACTTT.